This T cell receptor (beta chain) is drawn from a study of read filtering for tumor transcriptome and immune sequencing. Turning to the study itself: Eight or nine patients were R-ISS I, 16 were R-ISS II, more than five were R-ISS III. Per sample, TCR-region reads ranged about 4.05 to 10.27 million by IR-seq, 85 to 1273 by RNA-seq. After DNase treatment, RNA was made into whole-transcriptome libraries.

Study-wide results and limits: RNA-seq captured clonotypes less deeply and reliably than IR-seq.

Molecular barcoded adaptors covering alpha/delta and beta/gamma chains were used on about 390 ng RNA. Using its own MiXCR run on the reads, TCRdb lists one record per CDR3 protein. The repertoire holds over 25,000 distinct CDR3 sequences, about an eighth seen once, with 44% in the top ten. The CDR3 length is 17 residues. The trim removed 5 bases at V and 4 bases at J, leaving 12 bases unmatched. Germline V gene data show CDR1 as SEHNR and CDR2 as FQNEAQ (reference sequence). This clonotype occurred many times. The antigen is not known. Sequenced material: a population of CD138-negative cells sorted from bone marrow. This receptor was identified in a donor over 35 with multiple myeloma. The chain carries TRBV7-9 and TRBJ1-5; 9 bases line up with TRBD1. This CDR3 is CASSQGTGTGINQPQHF. The CDR3, as DNA: TGTGCCAGCAGCCAGGGGACCGGGACAGGGATTAATCAGCCCCAGCATTTT.